This T cell receptor (beta chain) was identified in a study of graft-versus-host responses after intestinal transplantation. Study conclusions and caveats: GvH clones were found in recipient marrow; some appeared first in ileum or blood. Declines in HvG clones occurring early post-transplant were associated with peak circulating GvH clone levels.

Data came from immunoSEQ multiplex PCR; TCRdb stores just in-frame clones and leaves some out. Of about 51,000 clones in the sample, 89% were seen once. Remarks on this clone: As yet, its antigen is unknown.

Specimen: unstimulated CD4+ T cells sorted from spleen or lymph node cells, collected before transplant. The sequence derives from a human donor who was the organ donor for an intestinal transplant.

The CDR3 DNA reads as TGTGCCAGCTCTCGATACGGCGGGCCCGCAGATACGCAGTATTTT. Amino acids: CASSRYGGPADTQYF. The chain joins TRBV7-3 to TRBJ2-3; D may be TRBD2 (5 bases). Germline V gives CDR1 SGHTA, CDR2 FQGTGA. V lost 8 bases and J 4 bases, leaving 19 bases between the germline ends. The CDR3 loop spans 15 amino acids. The whole variable domain, filled in from reference TRBV7-3 and TRBJ2-3, reads GAGVSQTPSNKVTEKGKYVELRCDPISGHTALYWYRQSLGQGPEFLIYFQGTGAADDSGLPNDRFFAVRPEGSVSTLKIQRTERGDSAVYLCASSRYGGPADTQYFGPGTRLTVL.